These T cell receptor beta chains were read from a single sample in a study of T-cell memory formation after mild COVID-19. TCRdb reanalysed the 5' RACE reads using MiXCR and keeps one entry per CDR3 protein. The table lists about 290,000 distinct CDR3 sequences, 15% to 20% of them singletons. The sequenced sample was PBMCs or a T cell subset sorted from them (not recorded which). The receptor set was obtained from a young man who had mild COVID-19 (a few samples of this study predate the infection). Cell type and time point are not known. Each CDR3 is given with its conserved first and last residue. Fields, in order: clone size, J gene, V gene, CDR3 protein. For some rows the clone size is stated as once, few or many, or as a class when expanded; others skip it.

>few|TRBJ1-5|TRBV18
CASSPWTVDQPQHF
>-|TRBJ2-2|TRBV7-9
CASSAGRGPYTGELFF
>many|TRBJ2-1|TRBV7-3
CASSPGQGIYNEQFF
>-|TRBJ2-6|TRBV7-6
CASSSGARAGANVLTF
>many|TRBJ2-2|TRBV10-3
CAISESTPGQGALLYTGELFF
>-|TRBJ2-7|TRBV18
CASSPRSGTKNEQYF
>few|TRBJ1-6|TRBV7-2
CASMPPGHPNSPLHF
>-|TRBJ2-1|TRBV6-5
CASSYSPSRRGYNEQFF
>-|TRBJ2-7|TRBV2
CASRTGTLVYEQYF
>-|TRBJ2-1|TRBV24-1
CATSDSGTGLMNEQFF
>-|TRBJ2-5|TRBV2
CASSEIERLRGTQYF
>-|TRBJ1-2|TRBV7-2
CASVAGGFSPGYTF
>-|TRBJ1-1|TRBV6-1
CASTRVRGTEAFF
>-|TRBJ2-2|TRBV5-5
CASSHGQGGLFF
>few|TRBJ1-3|TRBV4-3
CASSLDISGQGGNTIYF
>few|TRBJ2-3|TRBV6-5
CASSYRGGRTDTQYF
>-|TRBJ1-2|TRBV7-8
CASSSGRMAF
>-|TRBJ2-2|TRBV3-1
CASSLGLGATGELFF
>-|TRBJ2-4|TRBV18
CASSPAQWNIQYF
>-|TRBJ1-1|TRBV5-1
CASSRRARDRGNTEAFF
>few|TRBJ2-5|TRBV7-2
CASSSGHSVLKTQYF
>many|TRBJ2-7|TRBV27
CASSNNYEQYF
>many|TRBJ1-1|TRBV28
CASSPGAGQGKSPEAFF
>few|TRBJ1-5|TRBV6-5
CASKRQVSSNQPQHF
>few|TRBJ2-7|TRBV2
CASSEGPREQYF
>few|TRBJ2-3|TRBV20-1
CSARQGTDTQYF
>few|TRBJ2-1|TRBV3-1
CASTFSSGVINEQFF
>-|TRBJ2-1|TRBV5-6
CASSWASGTSGGPVYNEQFF
>few|TRBJ2-1|TRBV20-1
CSAEKTGVNEQFF
>few|TRBJ2-1|TRBV6-2/TRBV6-3
CASSPHVGKNEQFF
>few|TRBJ1-1|TRBV14
CASSPYPTTEAFF
>-|TRBJ2-3|TRBV6-2/TRBV6-3
CASTDYRTDTQYF
>few|TRBJ1-2|TRBV5-4
CASSLETRYTF